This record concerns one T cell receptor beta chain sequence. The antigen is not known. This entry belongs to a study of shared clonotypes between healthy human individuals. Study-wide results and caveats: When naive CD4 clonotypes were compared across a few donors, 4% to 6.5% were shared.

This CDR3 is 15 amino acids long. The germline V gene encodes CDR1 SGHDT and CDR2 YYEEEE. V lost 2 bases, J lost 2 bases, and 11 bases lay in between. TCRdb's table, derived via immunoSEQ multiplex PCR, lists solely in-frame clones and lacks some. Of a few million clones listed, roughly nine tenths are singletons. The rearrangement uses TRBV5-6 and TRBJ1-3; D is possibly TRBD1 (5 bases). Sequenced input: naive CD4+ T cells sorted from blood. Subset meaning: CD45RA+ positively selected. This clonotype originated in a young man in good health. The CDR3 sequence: CASSFRGTAGNTIYF. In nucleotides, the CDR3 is TGTGCCAGCAGCTTCCGGGGGACGGCTGGAAACACCATATATTTT. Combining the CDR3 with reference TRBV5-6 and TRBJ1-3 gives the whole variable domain DAGVTQSPTHLIKTRGQQVTLRCSPKSGHDTVSWYQQALGQGPQFIFQYYEEEERQRGNFPDRFSGHQFPNYSSELNVNALLLGDSALYLCASSFRGTAGNTIYFGEGSWLTVV.